This T cell receptor beta chain derives from a study of glioma-infiltrating T cells. General study results and limits: Tissue-blood divergence was below expectation in non-neoplastic patients, above in gliomas.

As for this clonotype: Its specificity is unknown. Given a much more abundant clone one base away, this may be a read error.

V shed 4 bases and J 4 bases; nucleotides not matched to a gene: 7. Germline CDR1 reads MNHGY; CDR2 reads SVAAGI. The CDR3 spans 15 residues. Using RNA template, CDR3s of TCR alpha and beta were amplified with iRepertoire arm-PCR. Each CDR3 protein is one row after TCRdb ran MiXCR on the multiplex PCR reads. The sample carries under 150,000 distinct CDR3 sequences, more than 35% recorded once. This TCR came from a human donor with low-grade glioma or glioblastoma, undergoing nonglioma brain surgery, or in good health (not recorded which). This rearrangement joins TRBV6-9 to TRBJ2-5; 9 bases are a match to TRBD2. Sequenced input: glioma tissue, nonneoplastic brain tissue, or PBMCs (not recorded which). CDR3 coding DNA: TGTGCCAGCAGTTGGACTAGCGCGAGGGTAGAGACCCAGTACTTC. The encoded protein is CASSWTSARVETQYF.